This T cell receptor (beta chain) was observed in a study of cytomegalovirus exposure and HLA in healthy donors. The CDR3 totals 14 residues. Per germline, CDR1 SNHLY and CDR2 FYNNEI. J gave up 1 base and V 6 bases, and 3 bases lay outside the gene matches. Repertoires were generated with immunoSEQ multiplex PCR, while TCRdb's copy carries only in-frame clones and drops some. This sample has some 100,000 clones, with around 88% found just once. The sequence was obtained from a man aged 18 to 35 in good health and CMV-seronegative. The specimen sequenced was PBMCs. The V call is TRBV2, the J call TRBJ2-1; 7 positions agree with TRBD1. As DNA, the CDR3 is TGTGCCAGCAGGAACAGGGGATCCTACAATGAGCAGTTCTTC. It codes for CASRNRGSYNEQFF.